Shown below are 29 T cell receptor beta chains from a single sample sequenced in a study of cytomegalovirus exposure and HLA in healthy donors. Using immunoSEQ multiplex PCR, the repertoire was profiled, and TCRdb retains in-frame clones only, with some absent. Here the sample spans a few hundred thousand clones, approximately 88% being singletons. The material sequenced was PBMCs. The receptors derive from a woman in her 30s in good health and CMV-seropositive.

The V call is TRBV2, the J call TRBJ2-3; D not certain. The CDR3 is 14 amino acids. Germline CDR1 reads SNHLY; CDR2 reads FYNNEI. Trimming shortened V by 2 bases and J by 1 base, and 7 bases separated the two germline ends. The CDR3 sequence: CASSETWGTDTQYF. The CDR3 DNA reads as TGTGCCAGCAGTGAAACGTGGGGCACAGATACGCAGTATTTT.

This clone was found a few times. Other DNA sequences within the sample encode an identical CDR3. The chain has TRBV30 and TRBJ1-1, with no clear D. Trimming removed 4 bases from V and 5 bases from J, with 8 bases in between. The CDR3 has 11 amino acids. The germline V gene has CDR1 GTSNPN and CDR2 SVGIG (reference sequence). CDR3 residues: CAWTSGTEAFF. CDR3 bases: TGTGCCTGGACCAGCGGGACTGAAGCTTTCTTT.

The V gene is TRBV2, the J gene TRBJ2-7; D is unresolved. CDR1 is SNHLY and CDR2 is FYNNEI in the germline V gene. CDR3 length: 12 residues. V was pared by 3 bases and J by 5 bases, with 8 bases between. This CDR3 reads CASSDEANEQYF. CDR3 DNA: TGTGCCAGCAGTGATGAAGCTAACGAGCAGTACTTC.

The chain uses TRBV19 and TRBJ1-2; possibly TRBD1 for D (5 bases). The CDR3 totals 12 residues. V was clipped by 6 bases and J by 9 bases, with 14 bases between them. CDR1 LNHDA and CDR2 SQIVND come from the germline V gene (reference sequence). Here the CDR3 DNA reads TGTGCCAGTAGGGGGACTCCAGCTCGCTACACCTTC. This sequence encodes CASRGTPARYTF.

The chain recombines TRBV6-1 with TRBJ1-1; D is uncertain. CDR1 and CDR2 from the germline V gene are MNHNS and SASEGT. The CDR3 sequence is 13 residues long. Trimming pared 5 bases from V and 7 bases from J, leaving 14 bases between. CDR3 protein: CASSIGQVIEAFF. CDR3 coding DNA: TGTGCCAGCAGTATTGGGCAGGTGATTGAAGCTTTCTTT.

This clone showed up just once. The V gene is TRBV28, the J gene TRBJ1-2, with D uncertain. The CDR3 is 14 residues long. CDR1 is MDHEN, CDR2 SYDVKM, per germline. Trimming removed 2 bases from V and 5 bases from J, with 12 bases in between. The CDR3 nucleotides are TGTGCCAGCAGTTTAGGTGCACCTTATTATGGCTACACCTTC. Its protein is CASSLGAPYYGYTF.

V and J are TRBV11-2 and TRBJ2-7; D perhaps matches TRBD1 (6 bases). Germline lookup yields CDR1 SGHAT and CDR2 FQNNGV. With 0 bases removed from V and 0 bases from J, the gap between germline ends came to 6 bases. The length of the CDR3 is 14 residues. The CDR3 DNA reads as TGTGCCAGCAGCTTAGAAGGGGGCTCCTACGAGCAGTACTTC. Protein product: CASSLEGGSYEQYF.

The sample holds a few counts of this clone. The chain carries TRBV25-1 and TRBJ2-5, with D possibly matching TRBD2 (7 bases). The CDR3 loop spans 15 amino acids. Germline values: CDR1 MGHDK, CDR2 SYGVNS. V dropped 7 bases and J dropped 2 bases, with 17 bases sitting between them. The CDR3 is CASTPSRGGQETQYF. CDR3 nucleotides: TGTGCCAGCACCCCCAGCAGGGGAGGGCAAGAGACCCAGTACTTC.

The rearrangement uses TRBV7-2 and TRBJ2-3, with unresolved D. The CDR3 is 14 residues long. Trimming shortened V by 10 bases and J by 1 base, and 15 bases separated the two germline ends. Germline loops: CDR1 SGHTA, CDR2 FQGNSA. CDR3 bases: TGTGCCACCGGAAGGCCGGATGGCACAGATACGCAGTATTTT. Residues: CATGRPDGTDTQYF.

This chain joins TRBV27 and TRBJ1-2; 7 nucleotides agree with TRBD1. In germline, CDR1 is MNHEY, CDR2 SMNVEV (reference sequence). This CDR3 is built from 13 residues. V lost 6 bases, J lost 9 bases, and 10 bases stayed unmatched. DNA of the CDR3: TGTGCCAGCAGCCAAACAGGGGCCTTCAGCTACACCTTC. Its protein is CASSQTGAFSYTF.

The chain links TRBV27 to TRBJ2-1, with 16 bases fitting TRBD2. Germline assignment: CDR1 MNHEY and CDR2 SMNVEV (reference sequence). V lost 4 bases, J lost 7 bases, and 7 bases stayed unmatched. The CDR3 sequence is 17 residues long. The CDR3 coding sequence is TGTGCCAGCAGTTCGAGGCTGGGACTAGCGGGAGGGAATGAGCAGTTCTTC. Encoded protein: CASSSRLGLAGGNEQFF.

This chain uses TRBV5-6 with TRBJ2-7, with TRBD2 matching 7 bases. The CDR3 covers 15 residues. The germline gives CDR1 SGHDT, CDR2 YYEEEE. V lost 0 bases and J lost 3; bases outside the gene matches: 6. CDR3 bases: TGTGCCAGCAGCTTGGGACTAGCCGCATACTACGAGCAGTACTTC. This translates into CASSLGLAAYYEQYF.

The rearrangement uses TRBV28 and TRBJ1-5, with unresolved D. The V end lost 5 bases, the J end lost 5 bases, and 4 bases lay between the germline ends. The CDR3 sequence is 11 residues long. CDR1 and CDR2 from the germline V gene are MDHEN and SYDVKM. CDR3 protein: CASSRYQPQHF. In nucleotides, the CDR3 is TGTGCCAGCAGTAGGTATCAGCCCCAGCATTTT.

This clone was seen once. The chain employs TRBV15 and TRBJ1-5; D is ambiguous. The CDR3 contains 15 residues. V dropped 5 bases and J dropped 1 base, with 12 bases sitting between them. Germline-derived CDR1 and CDR2 are LNHNV and YYDKDF (reference sequence). CDR3 loop: CATSRSPGSNQPQHF. CDR3 in DNA: TGTGCCACCAGCCGGTCCCCTGGGAGCAATCAGCCCCAGCATTTT.

The chain carries TRBV6-5 and TRBJ1-1, with D uncertain. V was trimmed by 0 bases and J by 3 bases, leaving 11 bases between them. The CDR3 has 15 amino acids. The germline gives CDR1 MNHEY, CDR2 SVGAGI. The CDR3, as DNA: TGTGCCAGCAGTTACTCGAACAACCAGTACACTGAAGCTTTCTTT. This sequence encodes CASSYSNNQYTEAFF.

The CDR3 sequence is CASKRGGSYNEQFF. Here the CDR3 DNA reads TGTGCCAGCAAAAGAGGGGGGTCCTACAATGAGCAGTTCTTC. The chain links TRBV2 to TRBJ2-1, with D possibly called TRBD1 or TRBD2 (6 bases each). Germline values: CDR1 SNHLY, CDR2 FYNNEI. CDR3 length: 14 residues. The V gene lost 7 bases and the J gene lost 1 base, with 11 bases spanning the gap.

This clone has ten or more counts. The rearrangement joins TRBV5-1 to TRBJ2-3; D could derive from TRBD1 or TRBD2 (6 bases each). V was shortened by 5 bases and J by 4 bases, with 11 bases between the two germline ends. CDR3 size: 13 residues. CDR1 SGHRS and CDR2 YFSETQ come from the germline V gene. As DNA, the CDR3 is TGCGCCAGCAGACTAAGGGGGGCAGATACGCAGTATTTT. Its translation is CASRLRGADTQYF.

The chain is built from TRBV10-3 and TRBJ2-7, with 9 bases lining up with TRBD2. The CDR3 sequence is 11 residues long. Germline CDR1 reads ENHRY; CDR2 reads SYGVKD. J lost 7 bases, V lost 6 bases, and 1 base had no gene match. The CDR3 nucleotides read TGTGCCATCAGGCTAGCGGGAGAGCAGTACTTC. This translates into CAIRLAGEQYF.

This chain joins TRBV2 and TRBJ2-7, with a possible D match to TRBD1 (5 bases). Trimming shortened V by 2 bases and J by 6 bases, and 11 bases separated the two germline ends. Germline CDR1 reads SNHLY; CDR2 reads FYNNEI. This CDR3 contains 13 residues. The CDR3: CASSESRQTEQYF. CDR3 DNA sequence: TGTGCCAGCAGTGAAAGTAGACAGACCGAGCAGTACTTC.

Remarks on this clone: Other DNA sequences of this sample code for an identical CDR3. The chain uses TRBV9 and TRBJ1-1; TRBD1 might be the D (5 bases). Germline values: CDR1 SGDLS, CDR2 YYNGEE. The CDR3 runs to 14 residues. V was shortened by 4 bases and J by 1 base, with 11 bases between the two germline ends. CDR3 protein: CASSLKGANTEAFF. Written as DNA, the CDR3 is TGTGCCAGCAGCCTTAAAGGGGCGAACACTGAAGCTTTCTTT.

This clone was observed a few times. V and J are TRBV30 and TRBJ2-3; D is perhaps TRBD2 (6 bases). Germline values: CDR1 GTSNPN, CDR2 SVGIG (reference sequence). The CDR3 has 14 amino acids. V lost 1 base and J 6 bases, leaving 14 bases between the germline ends. The CDR3 sequence: CAWSGASVRDTQYF. CDR3 sequence (DNA): TGTGCCTGGAGTGGTGCTAGCGTCCGTGATACGCAGTATTTT.

V gene TRBV5-6 combines with J gene TRBJ2-7, with D tentatively TRBD1 (5 bases). This CDR3 is 14 amino acids long. CDR1 and CDR2 from the germline V gene are SGHDT and YYEEEE. Trimming took off 0 bases at V and 4 bases at J, with 11 bases between the two ends. DNA for the CDR3: TGTGCCAGCAGCTTGGTCCCCAGGGAATACGAGCAGTACTTC. Its translation is CASSLVPREYEQYF.

The chain recombines TRBV19 with TRBJ2-3, with unresolved D. Per germline, CDR1 LNHDA and CDR2 SQIVND (reference sequence). CDR3 length: 13 residues. Between the trimmed V and J ends, which lost 10 bases and 4 bases, there was a span of 15 bases. CDR3 nucleotides: TGTGCCACCAACAAGGGCACAGCAGATACGCAGTATTTT. It codes for CATNKGTADTQYF.

The V and J genes are TRBV27 and TRBJ1-2, with 7 bases fitting TRBD1. The CDR3 consists of 15 residues. From germline, CDR1 is MNHEY and CDR2 SMNVEV (reference sequence). Trimming removed 5 bases from V and 2 bases from J; junction bases left unmatched: 8. The CDR3 loop is CASSPRQGGNYGYTF. CDR3 nucleotides: TGTGCCAGCAGTCCAAGACAGGGCGGGAACTATGGCTACACCTTC.

This rearrangement joins TRBV29-1 to TRBJ2-3; no definite D call. V was clipped by 0 bases and J by 2 bases, with 21 bases between them. CDR1 is SQVTM and CDR2 is ANQGSEA in the germline V gene. This CDR3 spans 18 amino acids. CDR3 in DNA: TGCAGCGTTGAAGACCCCCTCAACTCCACAACAGACACAGATACGCAGTATTTT. Encoded protein: CSVEDPLNSTTDTDTQYF.

The genes are TRBV6-5 and TRBJ2-1; D assignment may be TRBD1 or TRBD2 (7 bases each). Germline assignment: CDR1 MNHEY and CDR2 SVGAGI. There are 12 residues in the CDR3. The V end lost 5 bases, the J end lost 13 bases, and 15 bases lay between the germline ends. The CDR3 loop reads CASSKTGRDQFF. CDR3 in DNA: TGTGCCAGCAGTAAGACAGGGAGGGATCAGTTCTTC.

This clone has a single count. The chain recombines TRBV12-5 with TRBJ1-5; D is possibly TRBD1 (5 bases). The ends were cut back, 6 bases at V and 10 bases at J, with 10 bases in the middle. Germline values: CDR1 LGHNT, CDR2 FRNRAP. The CDR3 runs to 11 residues. The CDR3 region is CASGFGGPQHF. The CDR3 nucleotides read TGTGCTAGTGGATTTGGGGGACCCCAGCATTTT.

The chain has TRBV30 and TRBJ2-7; no reliable D call. This CDR3 contains 16 residues. CDR1 and CDR2 (germline): GTSNPN, SVGIG (reference sequence). Trimming shortened V by 0 bases and J by 1 base, and 16 bases separated the two germline ends. The DNA of the CDR3 is TGTGCCTGGAGTGTACAATCGGGCGGCCGGTCCTACGAGCAGTACTTC. It encodes CAWSVQSGGRSYEQYF.

The chain has TRBV9 and TRBJ2-1; D is unresolved. Germline V lookup: CDR1 SGDLS, CDR2 YYNGEE. CDR3 length: 14 residues. V dropped 0 bases and J dropped 7 bases, with 11 bases sitting between them. The CDR3 nucleotides are TGTGCCAGCAGCGTAGTCCCTAGAACAAATGAGCAGTTCTTC. Translating gives CASSVVPRTNEQFF.